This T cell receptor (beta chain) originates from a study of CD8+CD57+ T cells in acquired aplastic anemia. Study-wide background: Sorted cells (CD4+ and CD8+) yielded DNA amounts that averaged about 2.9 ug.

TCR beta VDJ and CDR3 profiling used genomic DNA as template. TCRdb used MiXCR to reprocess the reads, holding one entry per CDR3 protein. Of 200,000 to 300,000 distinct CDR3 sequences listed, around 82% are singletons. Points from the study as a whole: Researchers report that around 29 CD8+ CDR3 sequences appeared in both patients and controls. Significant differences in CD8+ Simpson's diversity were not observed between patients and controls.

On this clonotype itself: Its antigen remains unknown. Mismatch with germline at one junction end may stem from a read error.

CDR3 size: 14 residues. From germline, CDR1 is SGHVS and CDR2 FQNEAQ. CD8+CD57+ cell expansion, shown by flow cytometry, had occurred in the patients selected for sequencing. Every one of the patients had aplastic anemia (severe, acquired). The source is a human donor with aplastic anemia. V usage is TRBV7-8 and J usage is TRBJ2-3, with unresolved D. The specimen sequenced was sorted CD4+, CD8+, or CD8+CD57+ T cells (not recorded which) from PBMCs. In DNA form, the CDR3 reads TGTGCCAGCAGCTTTGATGCAGACCCCGAAACCCATTCCTTT. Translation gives CASSFDADPETHSF.